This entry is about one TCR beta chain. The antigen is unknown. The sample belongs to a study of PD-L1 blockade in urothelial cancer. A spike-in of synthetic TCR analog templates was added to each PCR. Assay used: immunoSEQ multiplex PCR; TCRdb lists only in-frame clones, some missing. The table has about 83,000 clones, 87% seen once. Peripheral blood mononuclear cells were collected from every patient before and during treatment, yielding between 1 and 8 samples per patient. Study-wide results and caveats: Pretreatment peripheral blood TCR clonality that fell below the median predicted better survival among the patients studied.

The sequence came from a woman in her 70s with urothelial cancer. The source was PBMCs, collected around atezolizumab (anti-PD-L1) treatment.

The CDR3 here is CASRVQGSNIQYF. The CDR3 nucleotides are TGTGCCAGCAGGGTACAGGGTTCGAACATTCAGTACTTC. The rearrangement links TRBV27 to TRBJ2-4, with D possibly matching TRBD1 (6 bases). CDR1 is MNHEY and CDR2 is SMNVEV in the germline V gene (reference sequence). The V end lost 6 bases, the J end lost 7 bases, and 13 bases lay between the germline ends. This CDR3 is built from 13 residues.